This T cell receptor beta chain was identified during a study of T cells in Graves' hyperthyroidism and ophthalmopathy. Study-level information: It was at initial diagnosis, before any treatment, that peripheral blood was collected.

TCR beta CDR3 regions were amplified from RNA. The primer set for the first-round RT-PCR of the TCR CDR3 was HTBI. TCRdb fed the multiplex PCR reads into MiXCR, producing one record per CDR3 protein. This table has around 420,000 distinct CDR3 sequences, around 16% appearing once. Together with thyroid ultrasound, orbital computed tomography, serum thyroxine and TRAb, clinical symptoms were used for diagnoses. CDR3 size: 15 residues. Germline CDR1 and CDR2: SGDLS and YYNGEE. Trimming at V came to 5 bases and at J to 5 bases, leaving 11 bases not matched to a gene. As concerns this clonotype: Its antigen remains unidentified.

Whole-study findings and limits: Blood samples included most of the expanded thyroid clonotypes exceeding 0.001.

This clonotype originated in a woman younger than 35 with Graves' hyperthyroidism. The sequenced sample consisted of blood. The rearrangement links TRBV9 to TRBJ2-5, with TRBD2 matching 8 bases. The CDR3 protein is CASSDAGLGWETQYF. In DNA form, the CDR3 reads TGTGCCAGCAGTGACGCGGGACTAGGGTGGGAGACCCAGTACTTC.